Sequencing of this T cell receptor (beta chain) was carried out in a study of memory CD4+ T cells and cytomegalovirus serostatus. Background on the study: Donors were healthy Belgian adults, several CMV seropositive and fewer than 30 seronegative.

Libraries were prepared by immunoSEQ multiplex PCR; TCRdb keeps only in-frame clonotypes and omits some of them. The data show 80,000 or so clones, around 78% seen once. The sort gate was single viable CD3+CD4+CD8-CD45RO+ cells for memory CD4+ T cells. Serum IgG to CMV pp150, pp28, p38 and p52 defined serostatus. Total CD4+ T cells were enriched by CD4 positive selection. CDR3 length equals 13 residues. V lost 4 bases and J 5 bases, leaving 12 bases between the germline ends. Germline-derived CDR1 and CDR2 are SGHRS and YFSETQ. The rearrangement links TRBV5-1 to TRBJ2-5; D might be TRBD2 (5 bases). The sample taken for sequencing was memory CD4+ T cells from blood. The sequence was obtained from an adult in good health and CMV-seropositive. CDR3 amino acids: CASSRTPLETQYF. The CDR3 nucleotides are TGCGCCAGCAGCCGGACTCCCTTGGAGACCCAGTACTTC.